Included here is one T cell receptor (beta chain) sequence, with context. This record comes from a study of blood T cell repertoires in COVID-19. Study information: The United States, Italy and Spain supplied acute and convalescent COVID-19 samples.

Measured with immunoSEQ multiplex PCR; TCRdb has only the in-frame clones, and not every one. The sample lists around 500,000 clones, 80% to 90% occurring once. V shed 8 bases and J 7 bases; nucleotides not matched to a gene: 11. The V gene's germline CDR1 is MNHEY and CDR2 SVGAGI. The CDR3 runs to 14 residues. The chain has TRBV6-5 and TRBJ2-1, with 7 bases identical to TRBD2. This receptor was taken from a human donor in a cohort sampled during active COVID-19. The sample was peripheral blood. As DNA, the CDR3 is TGTGCCAGCGGGGGGACTATAACCATTAATGAGCAGTTCTTC. Protein: CASGGTITINEQFF.